This is a list of T cell receptor beta chains from one sample in a study of CXCR3-negative and CXCR3-positive naive CD8 T cells. TCRdb reanalyzed the 5' RACE reads and collapses them to one entry per CDR3 protein, without DNA. In all, the sample yields 55,000 to 75,000 distinct CDR3 sequences. Sequencing was carried out using naive CXCR3+ CD8+ T cells from blood. The receptor set was obtained from a human donor in good health. Some clones in this sample may be carry-over from other donors' samples. Both conserved end residues are part of each CDR3. Fields, in order: CDR3 protein, J gene, V gene.

CDR3 protein: CASSPRVTDEQFF; J gene: TRBJ2-1; V gene: TRBV16
CDR3 protein: CAISDPGQGVYTEAFF; J gene: TRBJ1-1; V gene: TRBV10-3
CDR3 protein: CASSFRDQPYEQYF; J gene: TRBJ2-7; V gene: TRBV7-9
CDR3 protein: CASSMDRVGWETQYF; J gene: TRBJ2-5; V gene: TRBV6-5
CDR3 protein: CATSRDFGGGSDEQFF; J gene: TRBJ2-1; V gene: TRBV15
CDR3 protein: CASSLPTAGTGDEQYF; J gene: TRBJ2-7; V gene: TRBV7-9
CDR3 protein: CASTWVAVNQPQHF; J gene: TRBJ1-5; V gene: TRBV19
CDR3 protein: CSADTSGGAYYNEQFF; J gene: TRBJ2-1; V gene: TRBV20-1
CDR3 protein: CASRFEYRGARRTEAFF; J gene: TRBJ1-1; V gene: TRBV6-5
CDR3 protein: CASGLIGTYNEQFF; J gene: TRBJ2-1; V gene: TRBV12-5
CDR3 protein: CASSLTSTDTQYF; J gene: TRBJ2-3; V gene: TRBV12-3/TRBV12-4
CDR3 protein: CASSRSGGAQETQYF; J gene: TRBJ2-5; V gene: TRBV7-9
CDR3 protein: CASSQETGGLNTGELFF; J gene: TRBJ2-2; V gene: TRBV4-3
CDR3 protein: CASSLSAATNYGYTF; J gene: TRBJ1-2; V gene: TRBV4-3
CDR3 protein: CASSLGGWDEQYF; J gene: TRBJ2-7; V gene: TRBV27
CDR3 protein: CASSGGLGNQPQHF; J gene: TRBJ1-5; V gene: TRBV25-1
CDR3 protein: CASSLESGATYEQYF; J gene: TRBJ2-7; V gene: TRBV7-9
CDR3 protein: CSAEGGLDLYNEQFF; J gene: TRBJ2-1; V gene: TRBV29-1
CDR3 protein: CASRPDRGLYNEQFF; J gene: TRBJ2-1; V gene: TRBV27
CDR3 protein: CSVEGGGLAGTPYNEQFF; J gene: TRBJ2-1; V gene: TRBV29-1
CDR3 protein: CSASGDGSSYEQYF; J gene: TRBJ2-7; V gene: TRBV29-1
CDR3 protein: CASSYEADGEQFF; J gene: TRBJ2-1; V gene: TRBV6-5
CDR3 protein: CASSQVPTTTGNTIYF; J gene: TRBJ1-3; V gene: TRBV14
CDR3 protein: CASSWGQGSNEQFF; J gene: TRBJ2-1; V gene: TRBV27
CDR3 protein: CASSSLNYEQYF; J gene: TRBJ2-7; V gene: TRBV12-3/TRBV12-4
CDR3 protein: CASSVGENSYEQYF; J gene: TRBJ2-7; V gene: TRBV9
CDR3 protein: CSVESGTSGGNEQFF; J gene: TRBJ2-1; V gene: TRBV29-1
CDR3 protein: CASSLGQGVSYEQYF; J gene: TRBJ2-7; V gene: TRBV28
CDR3 protein: CSGPTGDNTEAFF; J gene: TRBJ1-1; V gene: TRBV20-1
CDR3 protein: CASSFSHEQYF; J gene: TRBJ2-7; V gene: TRBV7-2
CDR3 protein: CASSLESQDGLGTYEQYF; J gene: TRBJ2-7; V gene: TRBV7-8
CDR3 protein: CSVEQGNSYEQYF; J gene: TRBJ2-7; V gene: TRBV29-1
CDR3 protein: CASRPNAGQNIQYF; J gene: TRBJ2-4; V gene: TRBV6-6
CDR3 protein: CASSLDGASTDTQYF; J gene: TRBJ2-3; V gene: TRBV5-6
CDR3 protein: CASSYGVSASEQYF; J gene: TRBJ2-7; V gene: TRBV7-2
CDR3 protein: CASRRIHSLGRVNTGELFF; J gene: TRBJ2-2; V gene: TRBV28
CDR3 protein: CASSYSGGSLRDYGYTF; J gene: TRBJ1-2; V gene: TRBV6-5
CDR3 protein: CASNMWDRGYEQYF; J gene: TRBJ2-7; V gene: TRBV23-1
CDR3 protein: CASSFQGFVPLEQYF; J gene: TRBJ2-7; V gene: TRBV7-9
CDR3 protein: CASSLPWGEQFF; J gene: TRBJ2-1; V gene: TRBV7-9
CDR3 protein: CASSRWDSPNEQYF; J gene: TRBJ2-7; V gene: TRBV14
CDR3 protein: CASSIDSGGFSYNEQFF; J gene: TRBJ2-1; V gene: TRBV19
CDR3 protein: CSVNPTGLSNEQYF; J gene: TRBJ2-7; V gene: TRBV29-1
CDR3 protein: CATSREGNTEAFF; J gene: TRBJ1-1; V gene: TRBV15
CDR3 protein: CSVESGPAGELFF; J gene: TRBJ2-2; V gene: TRBV29-1
CDR3 protein: CASSPQSSGEKNIQYF; J gene: TRBJ2-4; V gene: TRBV14
CDR3 protein: CSAVGSNTDTQYF; J gene: TRBJ2-3; V gene: TRBV20-1
CDR3 protein: CSASGAITADTQYF; J gene: TRBJ2-3; V gene: TRBV29-1
CDR3 protein: CASSYLNTDTQYF; J gene: TRBJ2-3; V gene: TRBV6-6
CDR3 protein: CASSYSVDRGRTEAFF; J gene: TRBJ1-1; V gene: TRBV6-2/TRBV6-3
CDR3 protein: CASSQGPGSSYEQYF; J gene: TRBJ2-7; V gene: TRBV23-1
CDR3 protein: CSARDVGQGTSETQYF; J gene: TRBJ2-5; V gene: TRBV20-1
CDR3 protein: CASSLGRQFEAFF; J gene: TRBJ1-1; V gene: TRBV11-3
CDR3 protein: CASSPTGGYYEQYF; J gene: TRBJ2-7; V gene: TRBV9